These T cell receptor beta chains were read from a single sample in a study of blood T cell repertoires in COVID-19. Repertoires were generated with immunoSEQ multiplex PCR, while TCRdb's copy carries only in-frame clones and drops some. This sample carries some 17,000 clones, around 90% of them seen once, and the ten largest clones take 15% to 20%. The sequencing input was peripheral blood. The receptors were gathered from a man aged 45-65 years with active COVID-19. The CDR3 runs from the conserved cysteine through the conserved F or W. The D gene is left open where the match is weak. Clone size is not always given. Where it is, it says once, few, many or a class for expanded clones.

clone size,V gene,D gene,J gene,CDR3 DNA,CDR3 protein
.,TRBV10-3,.,TRBJ2-7,TGTGCCACCACTAAGGATACCTACGAGCAGTACTTC,CATTKDTYEQYF
.,TRBV28,.,TRBJ1-6,TGTGCCAGCAGTAACGGTAATTCACCCCTCCACTTT,CASSNGNSPLHF
.,TRBV7-9,.,TRBJ2-7,TGTGCCAGCAGCTTACATAACAGGCCCCACGAGCAGTACTTC,CASSLHNRPHEQYF
.,TRBV7-9,TRBD2,TRBJ2-1,TGTGCCAGCAGCTTAGGAGGTAGCGGGAGGATTTACAATGAGCAGTTCTTC,CASSLGGSGRIYNEQFF
.,TRBV4-1,TRBD2,TRBJ2-7,TGCGCCAGCAGCCATAGATTTGAGCGGGAGAGCTCCTACGAGCAGTACTTC,CASSHRFERESSYEQYF
few,TRBV7-9,TRBD2,TRBJ2-7,TGTGCCAGCAGCCAACTCACTAGCGGAAGAAACTACGAGCAGTACTTC,CASSQLTSGRNYEQYF
.,TRBV19,.,TRBJ2-4,TGTGCCAGTAGTACCCCGGGAATGCACATTCAGTACTTC,CASSTPGMHIQYF
.,TRBV21-1,.,TRBJ1-3,TGTGCCAGCAGCGGGGCTCGGGGGGGCTCTGGAAACACCATATATTTT,CASSGARGGSGNTIYF
.,TRBV18,.,TRBJ2-1,TGTGCCAGCTCACCACCGGCGGTATCATACAATGAGCAGTTCTTC,CASSPPAVSYNEQFF
.,TRBV10-1,.,TRBJ2-2,TGCGCCAGCAGTGAGCAGTTAACCGGGGAGCTGTTTTTT,CASSEQLTGELFF
.,TRBV7-3,.,TRBJ2-3,TGTGCCAGCAGCTTAGCGGGAAAAACAGATACGCAGTATTTT,CASSLAGKTDTQYF
.,TRBV6-5,.,TRBJ1-5,TGTGCCAGCAGCCGGACTCTCGGTAGCAATCAGCCCCAGCATTTT,CASSRTLGSNQPQHF